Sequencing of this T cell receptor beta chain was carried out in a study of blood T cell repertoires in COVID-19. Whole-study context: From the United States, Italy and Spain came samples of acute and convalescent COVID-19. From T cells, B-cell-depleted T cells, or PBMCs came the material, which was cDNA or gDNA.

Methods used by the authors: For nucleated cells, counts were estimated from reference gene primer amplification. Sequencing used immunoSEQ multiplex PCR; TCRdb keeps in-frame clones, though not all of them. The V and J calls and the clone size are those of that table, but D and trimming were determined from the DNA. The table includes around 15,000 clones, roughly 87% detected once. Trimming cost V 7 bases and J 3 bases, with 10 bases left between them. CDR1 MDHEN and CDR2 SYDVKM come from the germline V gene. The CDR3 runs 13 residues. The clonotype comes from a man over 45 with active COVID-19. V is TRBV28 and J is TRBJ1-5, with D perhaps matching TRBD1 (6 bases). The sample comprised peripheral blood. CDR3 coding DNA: TGTGCCAGCAAAACAGGGTACAATCAGCCCCAGCATTTT. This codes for CASKTGYNQPQHF.